This T cell receptor (beta chain) was captured by sequencing in a study of T cell clonotyping in hematopoietic cell transplantation. Study-wide context: Recipients' pretransplant samples followed cytoreduction.

Notes on this clone: Its antigen is not known.

Germline assignment: CDR1 SGHVS and CDR2 FNYEAQ. Trimming removed 1 base at V and 2 bases at J, with 8 bases between. The CDR3 is made up of 14 amino acids. General study findings and limits: Without cell sorting, CD4 versus CD8 contributions remain unresolved.

The method was immunoSEQ multiplex PCR; TCRdb's version includes in-frame clones alone and lacks a portion of them. The sample consists of about 50,000 clones, about nine tenths of them appearing once. Sample time point: recipient sample about 28 days before transplant, after cytoreduction. Samples: about 28 days before transplant, then days 30, 100 and 180 after. The clonotype originates from a man aged 60 to 69 with biphenotypic leukemia. Some clones in this sample may be carry-over from other donors' samples. The V call is TRBV7-6, the J call TRBJ2-5; D remains unclear. The sequenced sample was peripheral blood mononuclear cells, obtained before stem cell transplant. In nucleotides, the CDR3 is TGTGCCAGCAGCTTAGTCGGCTCACAAGAGACCCAGTACTTC. Translating gives CASSLVGSQETQYF.